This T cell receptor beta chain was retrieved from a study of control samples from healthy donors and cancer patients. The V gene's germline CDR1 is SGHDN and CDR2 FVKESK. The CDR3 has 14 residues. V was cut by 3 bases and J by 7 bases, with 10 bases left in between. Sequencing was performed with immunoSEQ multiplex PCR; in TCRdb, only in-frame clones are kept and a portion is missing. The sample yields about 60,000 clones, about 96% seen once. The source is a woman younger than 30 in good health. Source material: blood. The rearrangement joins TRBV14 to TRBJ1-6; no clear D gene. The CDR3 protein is CASSHSGLNSPLHF. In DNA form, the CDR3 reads TGTGCCAGCAGCCACTCCGGACTGAATTCACCCCTCCACTTT.